This entry features one TCR beta chain sequence. The entry originates in a study of OX40 agonist ivuxolimab in advanced cancers. On the study more broadly: Of the participants, approximately 44% had some prior anti-PD-1, anti-PD-L1 or anti-CTLA-4 therapy, which was allowed.

The repertoire was sequenced with immunoSEQ multiplex PCR; TCRdb's copy has only in-frame clones and lacks some. This sample has 71,000 or so clones; roughly 93% occur once, and the top ten carry about 6.4%. Germline CDR1 is MNHNS and CDR2 is SASEGT. Trimming left V 1 base short and J 3 bases short, with 10 bases between. This CDR3 is 14 amino acids long. The TCR sequence derives from an adult with an advanced solid tumor such as melanoma, head and neck, liver or kidney cancer. The V and J genes are TRBV6-1 and TRBJ2-7; the D is unclear. The sequencing here drew on CD4+ or CD8+ T cells sorted from blood, taken in a trial of the OX40 agonist ivuxolimab. In nucleotides, the CDR3 is TGTGCCAGCAGTGAAGTGGGCTCCGGCTACGAGCAGTACTTC. This codes for CASSEVGSGYEQYF.